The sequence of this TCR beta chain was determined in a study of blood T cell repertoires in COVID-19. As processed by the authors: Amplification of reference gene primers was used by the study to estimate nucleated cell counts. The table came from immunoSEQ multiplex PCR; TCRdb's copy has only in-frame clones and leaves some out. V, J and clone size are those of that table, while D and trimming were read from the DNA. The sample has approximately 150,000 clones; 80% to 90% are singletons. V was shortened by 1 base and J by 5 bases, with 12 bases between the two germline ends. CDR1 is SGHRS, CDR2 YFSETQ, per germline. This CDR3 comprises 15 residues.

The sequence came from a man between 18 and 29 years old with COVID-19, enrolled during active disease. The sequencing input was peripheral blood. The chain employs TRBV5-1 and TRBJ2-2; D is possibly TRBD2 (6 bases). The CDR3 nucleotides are TGCGCCAGCAGCTTGACCGGGGAGGCGACCGGGGAGCTGTTTTTT. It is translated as CASSLTGEATGELFF.